The clone carrying this T cell receptor (beta chain) was detected only a few times. Its antigen is unidentified. With 1 base clipped from V and 2 bases from J, the junction kept 7 bases outside the gene matches. Germline CDR1 and CDR2: SQVTM and ANQGSEA. The CDR3 totals 16 residues. With a J-beta primer mix and a sample-barcoded 5' primer, a second PCR ran about 7 to 11 cycles. TCRdb re-called the 5' RACE reads through MiXCR, storing one row per CDR3 protein. The table shows about 1.1 million distinct CDR3 sequences, with 35% to 40% occurring only once. This entry comes from a study of blood T cells in healthy people across ages. General study points: Unsorted PBMC material precluded a definitive naive versus antigen-experienced comparison.

The clonotype originates from a man aged 18 to 35 in good health. This rearrangement joins TRBV29-1 to TRBJ2-1; 8 bases are shared with TRBD1. Sequencing was done on a sample of blood. The CDR3 loop reads CSVEGTGRIAYNEQFF. CDR3 coding DNA: TGCAGCGTTGAAGGGACAGGGAGGATCGCCTACAATGAGCAGTTCTTC.